These T cell receptor beta chains were read from a single sample in a study of cytomegalovirus exposure and HLA in healthy donors. This table comes from immunoSEQ multiplex PCR, and its TCRdb copy is limited to in-frame clones, with some not included. This sample has 100,000 to 150,000 clones, with 86% found just once. Sequences were obtained from PBMCs. The receptors stem from a man between 18 and 29 years old in good health and CMV-seronegative. The CDR3 runs from the conserved cysteine through the conserved F or W. The D gene is left open where the match is weak. The size entry is marked missing in some rows and otherwise reads once, few, many or a size class.

d_gene	v_gene	j_gene	abundance	CDR3aa	CDR3nt
-	TRBV4-1	TRBJ1-3	-	CASSQEGTGKGNTIYF	TGCGCCAGCAGCCAAGAGGGAACAGGGAAAGGAAACACCATATATTTT
-	TRBV27	TRBJ1-5	-	CASSLVGPWGDQPQHF	TGTGCCAGCAGTTTAGTGGGGCCTTGGGGCGATCAGCCCCAGCATTTT
TRBD2	TRBV27	TRBJ2-2	-	CASSLGRGRLAGGTGELFF	TGTGCCAGCAGTTTAGGAAGAGGTCGACTAGCGGGAGGTACCGGGGAGCTGTTTTTT
-	TRBV30	TRBJ1-3	-	CAWTEDSGNTIYF	TGTGCCTGGACCGAGGACTCTGGAAACACCATATATTTT
-	TRBV5-6	TRBJ1-1	few	CASSLTGNEAFF	TGTGCCAGCAGCCTTACCGGGAATGAAGCTTTCTTT
-	TRBV6-1	TRBJ2-1	few	CASSEVGGGTYNLGFF	-
-	TRBV19	TRBJ1-1	-	CASSIGPGEGTDTEAFF	TGTGCCAGTAGTATAGGTCCAGGGGAGGGCACGGACACTGAAGCTTTCTTT
-	TRBV4-1	TRBJ1-2	-	CASSQERFNYGYTF	TGCGCCAGCAGCCAAGAGAGGTTTAACTATGGCTACACCTTC
TRBD2	TRBV5-1	TRBJ2-1	-	CASSLGRGTSGGPGNEQFF	TGCGCCAGCAGCTTGGGCCGGGGGACTAGCGGGGGGCCCGGCAATGAGCAGTTCTTC
-	TRBV29-1	TRBJ2-5	-	CSVTPRGQETQYF	TGCAGCGTGACTCCCCGGGGCCAAGAGACCCAGTACTTC
TRBD1	TRBV5-6	TRBJ2-3	once	CASSLPGQASDTQYF	TGTGCCAGCAGCTTGCCGGGACAGGCATCAGATACGCAGTATTTT
-	TRBV5-1	TRBJ2-5	-	CASSIRDFQETQYF	TGCGCCAGCAGCATCAGGGACTTCCAAGAGACCCAGTACTTC
-	TRBV18	TRBJ2-5	-	CASSPPGRAHGQETQYF	TGTGCCAGCTCACCACCGGGCAGGGCGCATGGCCAAGAGACCCAGTACTTC
TRBD1	TRBV30	TRBJ1-3	-	CAWSDPTGGISSGNTIYF	TGTGCCTGGAGTGATCCGACAGGGGGCATCTCCTCTGGAAACACCATATATTTT
-	TRBV30	TRBJ1-1	-	CAWSEGSGTEAFF	TGTGCCTGGAGCGAAGGGAGTGGGACTGAAGCTTTCTTT
-	TRBV7-2	TRBJ2-7	-	CASSLGRGYEQYF	TGTGCCAGCAGCTTAGGAAGAGGGTACGAGCAGTACTTC
-	TRBV28	TRBJ2-7	-	CASSTPGVMAQGRFCEQYF	TGTGCCAGCAGTACTCCGGGGGTTATGGCACAGGGGCGGTTCTGCGAGCAGTACTTC
TRBD1	TRBV27	TRBJ1-3	-	CASSRGTGFGNTIYF	TGTGCCAGCAGCCGCGGGACAGGGTTCGGAAACACCATATATTTT
TRBD1	TRBV6-5	TRBJ2-7	-	CASSLGQGVDEQYF	TGTGCCAGCAGTCTAGGACAGGGTGTCGACGAGCAGTACTTC
-	TRBV6-1	TRBJ2-7	-	CASSYPGQSYEQYF	TGTGCCAGCAGTTATCCAGGACAGTCCTACGAGCAGTACTTC
-	TRBV25-1	TRBJ2-5	-	CASSDHPVQALQETQYF	TGTGCCAGCAGTGACCACCCAGTGCAGGCGCTACAAGAGACCCAGTACTTC
TRBD1	TRBV2	TRBJ1-5	-	CASSSGQGDQPQHF	TGTGCCAGCAGCTCGGGACAGGGGGATCAGCCCCAGCATTTT
-	TRBV6-5	TRBJ1-1	-	CASNDLGNTEAFF	TGTGCCAGCAACGACTTGGGGAACACTGAAGCTTTCTTT
-	TRBV9	TRBJ1-1	-	CASSNYMNTEAFF	TGTGCCAGCAGCAACTATATGAACACTGAAGCTTTCTTT
-	TRBV9	TRBJ1-1	-	CASRATGEEAFF	TGTGCCAGCAGAGCCACGGGGGAAGAAGCTTTCTTT
TRBD1	TRBV4-2	TRBJ1-2	-	CASSQASGTGNYGYTF	TGTGCCAGCAGCCAAGCGTCCGGGACAGGGAACTATGGCTACACCTTC
TRBD1	TRBV6-6	TRBJ1-5	once	CASSSTGGNQPQHF	TGTGCCAGCAGTTCGACAGGGGGCAATCAGCCCCAGCATTTT
-	TRBV27	TRBJ1-1	-	CASSVVGQMNTEAFF	TGTGCCAGCAGTGTAGTAGGACAGATGAACACTGAAGCTTTCTTT
-	TRBV2	TRBJ1-2	-	CASSENPGLGYTF	TGTGCCAGCAGTGAAAACCCGGGGTTGGGCTACACCTTC
TRBD1	TRBV11-1	TRBJ2-7	-	CASSHGQGGTYEQYF	TGTGCCAGCAGCCACGGACAGGGAGGTACCTACGAGCAGTACTTC
TRBD1	TRBV11-2	TRBJ1-6	-	CASSSTGTGFWSPLHF	TGTGCCAGCAGCTCCACCGGGACAGGGTTCTGGTCACCCCTCCACTTT
TRBD1	TRBV5-6	TRBJ2-5	-	CASSLVEGAGETQYF	TGTGCCAGCAGCTTGGTCGAGGGGGCAGGAGAGACCCAGTACTTC
TRBD2	TRBV5-1	TRBJ2-1	-	CASSLGTSGARDEQFF	TGCGCCAGCTCCCTGGGGACTAGCGGGGCAAGGGATGAGCAGTTCTTC
TRBD2	TRBV30	TRBJ2-1	-	CAGSAAPLAGGPLRNNEQFF	TGTGCCGGGAGTGCCGCCCCGCTAGCGGGAGGGCCCCTGAGGAACAATGAGCAGTTCTTC
TRBD1	TRBV6-1	TRBJ1-2	-	CASSDGTGGRNGYTF	TGTGCCAGCAGTGACGGGACAGGGGGGAGGAATGGCTACACCTTC
-	TRBV29-1	TRBJ2-6	-	CSVEDGGANVLTF	TGCAGCGTTGAAGACGGTGGGGCCAACGTCCTGACTTTC
-	TRBV4-1	TRBJ2-7	-	CASSQAPGFTYEQYF	TGCGCCAGCAGCCAAGCACCAGGGTTTACCTACGAGCAGTACTTC
-	TRBV10-3	TRBJ1-1	-	CATWDIGTEAFF	TGTGCCACGTGGGACATTGGCACTGAAGCTTTCTTT
TRBD2	TRBV7-2	TRBJ2-7	-	CASSLVGGRDYEQYF	TGTGCCAGCAGCTTAGTTGGCGGGAGAGACTACGAGCAGTACTTC
-	TRBV7-8	TRBJ2-3	-	CASSRVRGASTDTQYF	TGTGCCAGCAGCCGAGTCCGGGGGGCGAGCACAGATACGCAGTATTTT
-	TRBV6-1	TRBJ2-3	-	CASSDGTDTQYF	TGTGCCAGCAGTGACGGGACAGATACGCAGTATTTT
TRBD2	TRBV7-2	TRBJ2-3	-	CASSPGGRDTQYF	TGTGCCAGCAGCCCCGGGGGGAGAGATACGCAGTATTTT
TRBD1	TRBV5-1	TRBJ2-5	-	CASSSGQGQETQYF	TGCGCCAGCAGCTCCGGACAGGGTCAAGAGACCCAGTACTTC
TRBD1	TRBV27	TRBJ2-1	-	CASSSASGGPYNEQFF	TGTGCCAGCAGTTCGGCCTCAGGGGGCCCCTACAATGAGCAGTTCTTC
TRBD2	TRBV7-6	TRBJ2-7	-	CASSLGGRGEQYF	TGTGCCAGCAGCTTGGGCGGGAGGGGTGAGCAGTACTTC
TRBD1	TRBV5-8	TRBJ1-3	-	CASSRRTGQTGTIYF	TGTGCCAGCAGCCGACGGACAGGACAAACAGGCACCATATATTTT
-	TRBV5-1	TRBJ2-2	-	CASSHRSTGSNTGELFF	TGCGCCAGCAGCCATCGGTCGACAGGAAGCAACACCGGGGAGCTGTTTTTT
-	TRBV7-6	TRBJ1-3	-	CASSQSGVSGNTIYF	TGTGCCAGCAGCCAGTCAGGGGTCTCTGGAAACACCATATATTTT
TRBD2	TRBV29-1	TRBJ2-7	few	CSAGGMGTTYEQYF	TGCAGCGCCGGGGGGATGGGCACTACCTACGAGCAGTACTTC
TRBD1	TRBV27	TRBJ2-5	-	CASSLVDRGETQYF	TGTGCCAGCAGTTTAGTTGACAGGGGAGAGACCCAGTACTTC
-	TRBV2	TRBJ1-1	-	CASSGNRNTEAFF	TGTGCCAGCAGTGGAAATAGAAACACTGAAGCTTTCTTT
-	TRBV6-6	TRBJ1-4	-	CASRARTGNEKLFF	TGTGCCAGCAGGGCGAGGACGGGAAATGAAAAACTGTTTTTT
TRBD2	TRBV13	TRBJ2-7	few	CASREGGKVHEQYF	TGTGCCAGCAGGGAGGGAGGGAAGGTCCACGAGCAGTACTTC